The rows below give T cell receptor beta chains drawn from one sample of a study of blood T cell repertoires in COVID-19. TCRdb keeps only in-frame clones here, not all; method: immunoSEQ multiplex PCR. The table records 250,000 to 350,000 clones, around 87% of them present only once. The sample consisted of peripheral blood. These receptor sequences come from a woman in her forties or fifties who had recovered from COVID-19. The CDR3 runs from the conserved cysteine through the conserved F or W. A D gene is named only where the DNA matches it firmly. Some rows mark clone size as missing; the rest say once, few, many or name a class of expanded clone.

j_call: TRBJ2-1; clone_size: -; v_call: TRBV18; d_call: TRBD1; cdr3_aa: CASGGQLNEQFF; cdr3_nt: TGCGCCTCTGGGGGACAGCTTAATGAGCAGTTCTTC
j_call: TRBJ1-1; clone_size: -; v_call: TRBV7-9; d_call: -; cdr3_aa: CASSLQGSRAFF; cdr3_nt: TGTGCCAGCAGCTTACAGGGGTCCAGGGCTTTCTTT
j_call: TRBJ2-7; clone_size: -; v_call: TRBV4-2; d_call: TRBD1; cdr3_aa: CASSRTRDRDDSGQYF; cdr3_nt: TGTGCCAGCAGCCGAACCCGGGACAGGGATGACTCTGGGCAGTACTTC
j_call: TRBJ1-2; clone_size: -; v_call: TRBV4-2; d_call: -; cdr3_aa: CASSQDSTARNYGYTF; cdr3_nt: TGTGCCAGCAGCCAAGATTCGACAGCCCGGAACTATGGCTACACCTTC
j_call: TRBJ1-2; clone_size: -; v_call: TRBV7-2; d_call: -; cdr3_aa: CASSLAPPTLGYTF; cdr3_nt: TGTGCCAGCAGCTTAGCACCTCCGACACTTGGCTACACCTTC
j_call: TRBJ2-7; clone_size: -; v_call: TRBV5-1; d_call: TRBD2; cdr3_aa: CASSLAGTSIYEQYF; cdr3_nt: TGCGCCAGCAGCTTGGCCGGGACTAGTATCTACGAGCAGTACTTC
j_call: TRBJ1-1; clone_size: -; v_call: TRBV13; d_call: -; cdr3_aa: CASSPPDSTEAFF; cdr3_nt: TGTGCCAGCAGCCCCCCGGACAGCACTGAAGCTTTCTTT
j_call: TRBJ1-6; clone_size: -; v_call: TRBV13; d_call: -; cdr3_aa: CASSYQGGLGSSYNSPLHF; cdr3_nt: TGTGCCAGCAGCTACCAAGGGGGTTTAGGGAGCTCCTATAATTCACCCCTCCACTTT
j_call: TRBJ1-2; clone_size: -; v_call: TRBV7-2; d_call: TRBD1; cdr3_aa: CASSTKTGLGYTF; cdr3_nt: TGTGCCAGCAGCACTAAGACAGGGCTTGGCTACACCTTC
j_call: TRBJ2-1; clone_size: -; v_call: TRBV5-6; d_call: TRBD1; cdr3_aa: CASSFPGQVYNEQFF; cdr3_nt: TGTGCCAGCAGTTTCCCGGGACAGGTCTACAATGAGCAGTTCTTC
j_call: TRBJ1-2; clone_size: -; v_call: TRBV5-6; d_call: -; cdr3_aa: CASSLVSGWANGYTF; cdr3_nt: TGTGCCAGCAGCTTGGTTTCAGGCTGGGCGAATGGCTACACCTTC
j_call: TRBJ2-2; clone_size: -; v_call: TRBV4-1; d_call: -; cdr3_aa: CASSQDAGGQANTGELFF; cdr3_nt: TGCGCCAGCAGCCAAGATGCAGGAGGGCAAGCGAACACCGGGGAGCTGTTTTTT
j_call: TRBJ2-3; clone_size: -; v_call: TRBV4-1; d_call: TRBD2; cdr3_aa: CASSLRGAGVLDTQYF; cdr3_nt: TGCGCCAGCAGCCTCAGGGGAGCGGGGGTTTTAGATACGCAGTATTTT
j_call: TRBJ1-6; clone_size: -; v_call: TRBV5-1; d_call: -; cdr3_aa: CASSLDGSSSPLHF; cdr3_nt: TGCGCCAGCAGCTTGGACGGGTCGTCGTCACCCCTCCACTTT
j_call: TRBJ1-3; clone_size: -; v_call: TRBV28; d_call: TRBD1; cdr3_aa: CASSLRLAGQGLYSGNTIYF; cdr3_nt: TGTGCCAGCAGTTTACGGCTGGCGGGACAGGGGCTTTACTCTGGAAACACCATATATTTT
j_call: TRBJ1-3; clone_size: -; v_call: TRBV2; d_call: -; cdr3_aa: CASSEVMSGNTIYF; cdr3_nt: TGTGCCAGCAGTGAAGTTATGTCTGGAAACACCATATATTTT
j_call: TRBJ1-1; clone_size: few; v_call: TRBV4-3; d_call: -; cdr3_aa: CASSLYGEAFF; cdr3_nt: TGCGCCAGCAGCCTCTATGGTGAAGCTTTCTTT
j_call: TRBJ2-6; clone_size: -; v_call: TRBV5-1; d_call: -; cdr3_aa: CATRRTANERANVLTF; cdr3_nt: TGCGCCACCCGGAGGACAGCGAACGAGCGGGCCAACGTCCTGACTTTC
j_call: TRBJ1-1; clone_size: -; v_call: TRBV7-2; d_call: -; cdr3_aa: CASSLEGTLGGEAFF; cdr3_nt: TGTGCCAGCAGCTTAGAAGGGACACTCGGCGGTGAAGCTTTCTTT
j_call: TRBJ1-1; clone_size: -; v_call: TRBV9; d_call: TRBD1; cdr3_aa: CASSVLGQGNTEAFF; cdr3_nt: TGTGCCAGCAGCGTCTTGGGACAGGGGAACACTGAAGCTTTCTTT
j_call: TRBJ1-6; clone_size: -; v_call: TRBV5-4; d_call: -; cdr3_aa: CASSLFSGFVNSPLHF; cdr3_nt: TGTGCCAGCAGCTTGTTCTCCGGGTTCGTAAATTCACCCCTCCACTTT
j_call: TRBJ2-7; clone_size: -; v_call: TRBV3-1/TRBV3-2; d_call: -; cdr3_aa: CASSLAGGPSYEQYF; cdr3_nt: TGTGCCAGCAGCCTAGCAGGGGGGCCCTCCTACGAGCAGTACTTC
j_call: TRBJ2-3; clone_size: -; v_call: TRBV7-2; d_call: -; cdr3_aa: CASSPGALQYF; cdr3_nt: TGTGCCAGCAGCCCAGGGGCACTGCAGTATTTT
j_call: TRBJ2-2; clone_size: -; v_call: TRBV19; d_call: -; cdr3_aa: CASSLGQRTGELFF; cdr3_nt: TGTGCCAGTAGTTTAGGACAGCGCACCGGGGAGCTGTTTTTT
j_call: TRBJ2-7; clone_size: -; v_call: TRBV6-5; d_call: TRBD2; cdr3_aa: CASSPLAGGYYEQYF; cdr3_nt: TGTGCCAGCTCCCCATTAGCGGGGGGGTATTACGAGCAGTACTTC
j_call: TRBJ2-3; clone_size: -; v_call: TRBV11-2; d_call: TRBD2; cdr3_aa: CASSLGPGSGGAGDTQYF; cdr3_nt: TGTGCCAGCAGCTTAGGACCGGGGAGCGGGGGGGCTGGAGATACGCAGTATTTT
j_call: TRBJ2-3; clone_size: -; v_call: TRBV6-5; d_call: -; cdr3_aa: CASSPASGYTDTQYF; cdr3_nt: TGTGCCAGCAGTCCCGCCAGCGGGTACACAGATACGCAGTATTTT
j_call: TRBJ1-1; clone_size: -; v_call: TRBV3-1/TRBV3-2; d_call: -; cdr3_aa: CASSQAGSERIEAFF; cdr3_nt: TGTGCCAGCAGCCAAGCCGGGTCCGAGAGGATTGAAGCTTTCTTT
j_call: TRBJ1-2; clone_size: -; v_call: TRBV28; d_call: TRBD1; cdr3_aa: CASSFPDRGRSGYTF; cdr3_nt: TGTGCCAGCAGTTTCCCGGACAGGGGGCGAAGTGGCTACACCTTC
j_call: TRBJ2-7; clone_size: -; v_call: TRBV6-2/TRBV6-3; d_call: -; cdr3_aa: CASSYSLASTEF; cdr3_nt: TGTGCCAGCAGTTACTCACTAGCAAGCACCGAGTTC
j_call: TRBJ1-6; clone_size: -; v_call: TRBV19; d_call: -; cdr3_aa: CASRWAHDSPLHF; cdr3_nt: TGTGCCAGTCGCTGGGCCCATGATTCACCCCTCCACTTT
j_call: TRBJ1-4; clone_size: once; v_call: TRBV13; d_call: -; cdr3_aa: CASSWGQVEKLFF; cdr3_nt: TGTGCCAGCAGCTGGGGACAAGTTGAAAAACTGTTTTTT
j_call: TRBJ1-2; clone_size: -; v_call: TRBV18; d_call: -; cdr3_aa: CASSPPPVGANYGYTF; cdr3_nt: TGTGCCAGCTCACCACCCCCCGTAGGAGCTAACTATGGCTACACCTTC
j_call: TRBJ2-7; clone_size: -; v_call: TRBV18; d_call: -; cdr3_aa: CASSPGGRTSYEQYF; cdr3_nt: TGTGCCAGCTCACCCGGGGGACGGACTTCCTACGAGCAGTACTTC
j_call: TRBJ2-1; clone_size: -; v_call: TRBV29-1; d_call: -; cdr3_aa: CSVPGGIAYNEQFF; cdr3_nt: TGCAGCGTCCCAGGCGGGATCGCCTACAATGAGCAGTTCTTC
j_call: TRBJ2-6; clone_size: once; v_call: TRBV2; d_call: -; cdr3_aa: CASSGQVSSGANVLTF; cdr3_nt: TGTGCCAGCAGTGGACAGGTCAGCTCTGGGGCCAACGTCCTGACTTTC
j_call: TRBJ2-2; clone_size: few; v_call: TRBV27; d_call: TRBD2; cdr3_aa: CASSLAGGLAGELFF; cdr3_nt: TGTGCCAGCAGCCTAGCGGGGGGCCTGGCCGGGGAGCTGTTTTTT
j_call: TRBJ1-1; clone_size: -; v_call: TRBV4-3; d_call: -; cdr3_aa: CASSPADFQTTEAFF; cdr3_nt: TGCGCCAGCAGCCCTGCAGACTTTCAAACCACTGAAGCTTTCTTT
j_call: TRBJ2-5; clone_size: once; v_call: TRBV5-1; d_call: TRBD2; cdr3_aa: CASSSGETSGGETQYF; cdr3_nt: TGCGCCAGCAGCTCGGGGGAAACGAGCGGGGGAGAGACCCAGTACTTC
j_call: TRBJ1-6; clone_size: -; v_call: TRBV3-1/TRBV3-2; d_call: TRBD1; cdr3_aa: CASSQTGFASPLHF; cdr3_nt: TGTGCCAGCAGCCAGACAGGGTTTGCGTCACCCCTCCACTTT
j_call: TRBJ2-1; clone_size: -; v_call: TRBV27; d_call: TRBD2; cdr3_aa: CASSPLTSTHNEQFF; cdr3_nt: TGTGCCAGCAGCCCCTTGACTAGCACCCACAATGAGCAGTTCTTC
j_call: TRBJ2-5; clone_size: -; v_call: TRBV12-3/TRBV12-4; d_call: -; cdr3_aa: CASSFPPKETQYF; cdr3_nt: TGTGCCAGCAGTTTTCCCCCTAAAGAGACCCAGTACTTC
j_call: TRBJ1-2; clone_size: -; v_call: TRBV9; d_call: -; cdr3_aa: CASSVAGGIDYYGYTF; cdr3_nt: TGTGCCAGCAGCGTAGCTGGGGGGATCGATTACTATGGCTACACCTTC
j_call: TRBJ1-1; clone_size: -; v_call: TRBV28; d_call: -; cdr3_aa: CASSFVGGMEAFF; cdr3_nt: TGTGCCAGCAGTTTCGTGGGAGGCATGGAAGCTTTCTTT
j_call: TRBJ2-2; clone_size: -; v_call: TRBV6-5; d_call: -; cdr3_aa: CASSYGTRGSGELFF; cdr3_nt: TGTGCCAGCAGTTACGGGACAAGGGGGAGCGGGGAGCTGTTTTTT
j_call: TRBJ2-1; clone_size: -; v_call: TRBV7-2; d_call: -; cdr3_aa: CASSLNNGEQFF; cdr3_nt: TGTGCCAGCAGCTTGAATAACGGTGAGCAGTTCTTC
j_call: TRBJ2-7; clone_size: -; v_call: TRBV28; d_call: -; cdr3_aa: CASRGGGPSYEQYF; cdr3_nt: TGTGCCAGCAGGGGCGGCGGGCCCTCCTACGAGCAGTACTTC
j_call: TRBJ2-7; clone_size: -; v_call: TRBV18; d_call: TRBD1; cdr3_aa: CASSPSQGGTYEQYF; cdr3_nt: TGTGCCAGCTCACCATCACAGGGGGGAACCTACGAGCAGTACTTC
j_call: TRBJ1-1; clone_size: -; v_call: TRBV30; d_call: TRBD1; cdr3_aa: CAWSPGQGARRAFF; cdr3_nt: TGTGCCTGGAGCCCGGGACAGGGGGCCCGTAGAGCTTTCTTT
j_call: TRBJ2-1; clone_size: -; v_call: TRBV2; d_call: -; cdr3_aa: CASRTGRNNEQFF; cdr3_nt: TGTGCCAGCAGGACCGGGAGAAACAATGAGCAGTTCTTC
j_call: TRBJ1-5; clone_size: once; v_call: TRBV19; d_call: -; cdr3_aa: CASSIDYEAQHF; cdr3_nt: TGTGCCAGTAGTATAGACTACGAGGCCCAGCATTTT
j_call: TRBJ2-5; clone_size: -; v_call: TRBV7-9; d_call: TRBD2; cdr3_aa: CASSLAGGETQYF; cdr3_nt: TGTGCCAGCAGCTTAGCCGGGGGGGAGACCCAGTACTTC
j_call: TRBJ1-1; clone_size: -; v_call: TRBV27; d_call: TRBD1; cdr3_aa: CASSFLSPSDRGNTEAFF; cdr3_nt: TGTGCCAGCAGTTTCCTTTCCCCTTCGGACAGGGGGAACACTGAAGCTTTCTTT
j_call: TRBJ1-1; clone_size: once; v_call: TRBV5-6; d_call: TRBD1; cdr3_aa: CASSLDRGGGTEAFF; cdr3_nt: TGTGCCAGCAGCTTGGACAGGGGGGGAGGCACTGAAGCTTTCTTT
j_call: TRBJ1-2; clone_size: -; v_call: TRBV7-3; d_call: TRBD1; cdr3_aa: CASSASGQLYGYTF; cdr3_nt: TGTGCCAGCAGCGCCTCGGGACAGCTCTATGGCTACACCTTC
j_call: TRBJ1-3; clone_size: once; v_call: TRBV5-6; d_call: -; cdr3_aa: CASSRMGSPRGNTIYF; cdr3_nt: TGTGCCAGCAGCCGGATGGGCTCCCCTCGTGGAAACACCATATATTTT